This T cell receptor beta chain was sequenced for a study of CD8 T cells in ankylosing spondylitis. Germline assignment: CDR1 WNHNN and CDR2 SYGVQD (reference sequence). V shed 5 bases, J shed 8 bases, and the junction held 10 bases outside the gene matches. The CDR3 extends over 16 amino acids. Study-wide findings and caveats: Ankylosing spondylitis blood seemed to carry a telltale TCR beta motif made of several highly homologous variants. Matched ankylosing spondylitis synovial fluid reportedly contained a significantly enriched population of disease-linked clones.

This clonotype appeared many times. Its specificity is not known. Quantitative barcoded 5'-RACE was used to prepare TCR beta libraries. TCRdb re-called the 5' RACE reads through MiXCR, storing one row per CDR3 protein. The table lists fewer than 650,000 distinct CDR3 sequences, about an eighth of them singletons, with approximately 7% in the top ten. V and J are TRBV10-1 and TRBJ2-2, with 11 bases matching TRBD1. Sequencing used blood, either unsorted or a sorted T cell fraction (not recorded which). The receptor was derived from a male donor with ankylosing spondylitis. The CDR3 nucleotides read TGCGCCAGCAGTAATAATGGACAGGGGGCATCTGGGGAGCTGTTTTTT. It encodes CASSNNGQGASGELFF.